These T cell receptor beta chains were read from a single sample in a study of blood T cell repertoires in COVID-19. Sequenced by immunoSEQ multiplex PCR; TCRdb stores in-frame clones only, minus some. The table lists some 8,000 clones, 70% to 85% of them singletons, with about 19% in the top ten. Sequencing input: peripheral blood. These receptors originate from a human donor with active COVID-19. The donor label of this sample is uncertain. The CDR3 runs from the conserved cysteine through the conserved F or W. D genes are given only for firm matches. Not every row has a clone size; where given, it reads once, few, many or a size class.

TRBV21-1	18	NA	NA	TRBJ2-6	TGTGCCAGCAGTCCACCCGGGTTGAGGATCTCTGGGGCCAACGTCCTGACTTTC	CASSPPGLRISGANVLTF
TRBV24-1	17	NA	NA	TRBJ2-1	TGTGCCACCAGTGACTCTATACTTACTGAGGAGGACAATGAGCAGTTCTTC	CATSDSILTEEDNEQFF
TRBV29-1	14	TRBD1	NA	TRBJ1-2	TGCAGCGTTTGGGACAGGGGGAATGTGGGAGGCTACACCTTC	CSVWDRGNVGGYTF
TRBV19	14	TRBD1	once	TRBJ1-5	TGTGCCAGTAGTGCGGGACAGAAAAATCAGCCCCAGCATTTT	CASSAGQKNQPQHF
TRBV6-5	13	NA	NA	TRBJ2-5	TGTGCCAGCAGTTACTCCGGGGTAGAGACCCAGTACTTC	CASSYSGVETQYF
TRBV28	15	NA	few	TRBJ1-1	TGTGCCAGCAGTTTTGCCGGGGTAGAGAGCACTGAAGCTTTCTTT	CASSFAGVESTEAFF
TRBV7-2	11	NA	NA	TRBJ2-7	TGTGCCAGCAGCTTAGTCGTCGAGCAGTACTTC	CASSLVVEQYF
TRBV7-2	15	TRBD2	NA	TRBJ2-1	TGTGCCAGCAGCTCTAGCGGGAGTTATATGAATGAGCAGTTCTTC	CASSSSGSYMNEQFF
TRBV24-1	15	TRBD1	NA	TRBJ2-3	TGTGCCACCAGTGACCGTGACAGGGTCACAGATACGCAGTATTTT	CATSDRDRVTDTQYF
TRBV7-9	13	TRBD1	NA	TRBJ1-1	TGTGCCAGCAGCAGGGGGCAAGAAACTGAAGCTTTCTTT	CASSRGQETEAFF
TRBV6-5	14	TRBD1	NA	TRBJ1-6	TGTGCCAGCAGAAACAGGGGAGGTGAATCACCCCTCCACTTT	CASRNRGGESPLHF
TRBV6-2/TRBV6-3	14	NA	NA	TRBJ2-7	TGTGCCAGCAGTTACTCGAGGACAACCGACGAGCAGTACTTC	CASSYSRTTDEQYF
TRBV3-1/TRBV3-2	15	TRBD2	NA	TRBJ2-3	TGTGCCAGCAGCCAAAGTGGGGGGGACACAGATACGCAGTATTTT	CASSQSGGDTDTQYF
TRBV6-1	19	TRBD1	NA	TRBJ2-3	TGTGCCAGCAGTGATCCCGGGACAGGGGGAATTCGGTATACAGATACGCAGTATTTT	CASSDPGTGGIRYTDTQYF
TRBV5-5	16	NA	NA	TRBJ2-2	TGTGCCAGCAGCTTGGCCTTATCAGGCAACACCGGGGAGCTGTTTTTT	CASSLALSGNTGELFF
TRBV12-3/TRBV12-4	11	NA	NA	TRBJ2-1	TGTGCCAGCAGCCTTTTGGAGGCTCGGTTCTTC	CASSLLEARFF
TRBV19	15	TRBD2	NA	TRBJ2-1	TGTGCCAGTAGTACAGGGACTAGCGGGAGTTCTGAGCAGTTCTTC	CASSTGTSGSSEQFF
TRBV27	13	NA	NA	TRBJ2-1	TGTGCCAGCAGTTTAGCCCGGGGGTATGAGCAGTTCTTC	CASSLARGYEQFF
TRBV28	14	NA	NA	TRBJ1-4	TGTGCCAGCACCCCCCCAGGTGTCTCTGAAAAACTGTTTTTT	CASTPPGVSEKLFF
TRBV6-5	14	TRBD1	NA	TRBJ1-5	TGTGCCAGCAGCCGGGGACAGGAGTATCAGCCCCAGCATTTT	CASSRGQEYQPQHF
TRBV5-4	12	NA	NA	TRBJ2-3	TGTGCCAGCAGCTTTACGGCAGATACGCAGTATTTT	CASSFTADTQYF
TRBV7-8	18	TRBD2	NA	TRBJ2-1	TGTGCCAGCAGCCCGGGGACTAGCGGGAGGGCATTTTACAATGAGCAGTTCTTC	CASSPGTSGRAFYNEQFF
TRBV10-3	13	NA	NA	TRBJ2-7	TGTGCCACGGAGGACAGCGCCAACTACGAGCAGTACTTC	CATEDSANYEQYF
TRBV28	13	TRBD2	few	TRBJ2-7	TGTGCTATTTTTAGCGGGACCTCCTACGAGCAGTACTTC	CAIFSGTSYEQYF
TRBV6-2/TRBV6-3	16	NA	once	TRBJ1-1	TGTGCCAGCAGTTACGGTGGAGGGTACGAAGGAACTGAAGCTTTCTTT	CASSYGGGYEGTEAFF
TRBV5-4	15	TRBD2	NA	TRBJ2-1	TGTGCCAGCAGTACCGGGACTAGAGGTTTCAGTGAGCAGTTCTTC	CASSTGTRGFSEQFF
TRBV18	16	TRBD1	NA	TRBJ1-3	TGTGCCAGCCAGATCGAGACAGGGGGCACTGGAAACACCATATATTTT	CASQIETGGTGNTIYF
TRBV5-1	14	TRBD1	NA	TRBJ2-6	TGCGCCAGCGGCGACAGGGCTGGGGCCAACGTCCTGACTTTC	CASGDRAGANVLTF
TRBV9	13	TRBD1	NA	TRBJ2-7	TGTGCCAGCAGTCCCACGGGACAGTACGAGCAGTACTTC	CASSPTGQYEQYF
TRBV30	15	NA	NA	TRBJ1-6	TGTGCCTGGAGAGATGGACAGTCCTATAATTCACCCCTCCACTTT	CAWRDGQSYNSPLHF
TRBV15	18	NA	NA	TRBJ1-1	TGTGCCACCAGCAGAGATGTGTTGGGGCGGGAAGTGAACACTGAAGCTTTCTTT	CATSRDVLGREVNTEAFF
TRBV9	14	NA	NA	TRBJ1-1	TGTGCCAGCAGCTCAGGGGTTCGCAACACTGAAGCTTTCTTT	CASSSGVRNTEAFF
TRBV5-1	15	TRBD1	NA	TRBJ1-2	TGCGCCAGCAGCGGGACCGGGACAGATCTCTATGGCTACACCTTC	CASSGTGTDLYGYTF
TRBV3-1/TRBV3-2	13	NA	NA	TRBJ2-1	TGTGCCAGCAGCCAGCAGGGATACAATGAGCAGTTCTTC	CASSQQGYNEQFF
TRBV5-4	15	TRBD2	NA	TRBJ2-1	TGTGCCAGCAGCTTAGCGGGAGTTCCTCCCAATGAGCAGTTCTTC	CASSLAGVPPNEQFF
TRBV5-1	18	TRBD2	NA	TRBJ2-2	TGCGCCAGCAGCTCCACTACTTTAGCGGGAGCCAACACCGGGGAGCTGTTTTTT	CASSSTTLAGANTGELFF
TRBV3-1/TRBV3-2	13	NA	NA	TRBJ2-3	TGTGCCCCTCAGGACTACACCACAGATACGCAGTATTTT	CAPQDYTTDTQYF
TRBV4-1	17	NA	NA	TRBJ2-4	TGCGCCAGCAGCCAAGATCCGTACATAAGGCGGGAAAACATTCAGTACTTC	CASSQDPYIRRENIQYF
TRBV7-6	15	TRBD1	NA	TRBJ2-7	TGTGCCAGCAGCTTAGAACAGGGGGCTGGGGACGAGCAGTACTTC	CASSLEQGAGDEQYF
TRBV24-1	14	TRBD2	large	TRBJ2-1	TGTGCCACCAGTGATTATCGCGGGAGCTATGAGCAGTTCTTC	CATSDYRGSYEQFF
TRBV21-1	19	NA	NA	TRBJ2-2	TGTGCCAGCAGCAAAGACTCCGCAGGACTACTAGCTTGCACCGGGGAGCTGTTTTTT	CASSKDSAGLLACTGELFF
TRBV11-3	16	TRBD1	NA	TRBJ2-6	TGTGCCAGCAGCACGGGACAGGCCTATGGGGCCAACGTCCTGACTTTC	CASSTGQAYGANVLTF
TRBV2	13	NA	few	TRBJ1-6	TGTGCCAGCAGTGACGAGAGGGGGTCACCCCTCCACTTT	CASSDERGSPLHF
TRBV10-3	19	NA	NA	TRBJ2-6	TGTGCCATCACTTCCGGCGGTTTGGGGGCTAGCTCTGGGGCCAACGTCCTGACTTTC	CAITSGGLGASSGANVLTF
TRBV15	14	NA	NA	TRBJ1-5	TGTGCCACCAGCAGAGATAAGGGGTCTCAGCCCCAGCATTTT	CATSRDKGSQPQHF
TRBV6-1	13	NA	NA	TRBJ1-4	TGTGCCAGCAGTGACCAGACAGATGAAAAACTGTTTTTT	CASSDQTDEKLFF
TRBV4-1	16	NA	NA	TRBJ2-7	TGCGCCAGCAGCCAAGGTCCGGGACAACCCTCCTACGAGCAGTACTTC	CASSQGPGQPSYEQYF
TRBV24-1	15	NA	NA	TRBJ2-3	TGTGCCACCAGTGATTTGGGAGTAGCGGCAGATACGCAGTATTTT	CATSDLGVAADTQYF
TRBV7-9	12	NA	NA	TRBJ1-1	TGTGCCAGCAGCTTAGCGGAAGGGAGAGCTTTCTTT	CASSLAEGRAFF
TRBV27	13	TRBD2	medium-sized	TRBJ2-7	TGTGCCAGCAGCCCGACTAGCGCGGGCGAGCAGTACTTC	CASSPTSAGEQYF
TRBV7-8	16	TRBD2	NA	TRBJ2-3	TGTGCCAGCAGCTCCGCGACTAGCGGGATAACAGATACGCAGTATTTT	CASSSATSGITDTQYF
TRBV11-2	14	NA	NA	TRBJ2-2	TGTGCCAGCAGCTTAGCGTCGAACACCGGGGAGCTGTTTTTT	CASSLASNTGELFF
TRBV7-2	15	TRBD1	few	TRBJ1-5	TGTGCCAGCAGCCGTAATGACAGGGTGACTCAGCCCCAGCATTTT	CASSRNDRVTQPQHF
TRBV3-1/TRBV3-2	15	NA	NA	TRBJ1-3	TGTGCCAGCAGTCGGGGGGGGACACCTGGAAACACCATATATTTT	CASSRGGTPGNTIYF
TRBV30	15	TRBD1	NA	TRBJ1-2	TGTGCCTGGAGTCCCCTACAGGGGGTCTTGGGTGGCTACACCTTC	CAWSPLQGVLGGYTF
TRBV14	16	NA	NA	TRBJ1-3	TGTGCCAGCAGCCAAGAAAGACTATTCTCTGGAAACACCATATATTTT	CASSQERLFSGNTIYF
TRBV30	13	NA	NA	TRBJ2-7	TGTGCCTGGAGCGGTGACGGGGGCTACGAGCAGTACTTC	CAWSGDGGYEQYF
TRBV7-3	13	TRBD2	NA	TRBJ2-1	TGTGCCAGCAGTCTTAGCGGGAGCAATGAGCAGTTCTTC	CASSLSGSNEQFF
TRBV19	15	TRBD2	NA	TRBJ2-1	TGTGCCAGTACCGATCCGGGACTATCCTACAATGAGCAGTTCTTC	CASTDPGLSYNEQFF
TRBV18	14	NA	NA	TRBJ1-1	TGTGCCAGCTCGGCCTCAGGCGGGGGCACTGAAGCTTTCTTT	CASSASGGGTEAFF